A selection of T cell receptor beta chains follows, all from one sample in a study of shared clonotypes between healthy human individuals. Produced via immunoSEQ multiplex PCR; TCRdb's table is partial and in-frame only. This table holds about 120,000 clones, around 68% found once. The sequencing input was memory CD8+ T cells sorted from blood. Receptors originate from a woman aged 25 to 39 in good health. Each CDR3 is given with its conserved first and last residue.

length	V	J	CDR3
17	TRBV5-1	TRBJ1-1	CASRPGTGAAMNTEAFF
14	TRBV27	TRBJ2-7	CASSKGLAGDEQYF
11	TRBV5-4	TRBJ1-2	CASRDVYGYTF
15	TRBV6-1	TRBJ2-7	CASHPGGTGSNEQYF
14	TRBV27	TRBJ2-7	CASSLTVSGHEQYF
14	TRBV13	TRBJ1-2	CASSLGAGDYGYTF
15	TRBV4-2	TRBJ2-1	CASSQDVGTTNEQFF
14	TRBV10-1	TRBJ2-3	CASSELVATDTQYF
14	TRBV7-6	TRBJ2-7	CASSYRTSSYEQYF
13	TRBV7-2	TRBJ1-1	CASSAQRDTEAFF
12	TRBV9	TRBJ2-5	CASSVGEETQYF
16	TRBV6-1	TRBJ2-7	CASSEPGGQRSYEQYF
17	TRBV7-9	TRBJ2-1	CASSLASMGNRYNEQFF
15	TRBV6-4	TRBJ2-7	CASSYGTSGFYEQYF
16	TRBV6-6	TRBJ1-1	CASSYSGRLSNTEAFF
14	TRBV6-6	TRBJ1-4	CASSVVVSDEKLFF
15	TRBV6-4	TRBJ1-5	CASSYFRQADQPQHF
16	TRBV6-5	TRBJ1-4	CASSLKDATRGEKLFF
13	TRBV21-1	TRBJ1-1	CASRTGDSTEAFF
14	TRBV30	TRBJ2-2	CAWSYRLGTGELFF
14	TRBV28	TRBJ1-1	CASSPGQLLIEAFF
16	TRBV7-2	TRBJ2-1	CASSLEALAGYNEQFF
14	TRBV27	TRBJ2-6	CASSLYSGANVLTF
14	TRBV28	TRBJ2-5	CASSLKGPAREQYF
15	TRBV7-9	TRBJ1-2	CASQVQGARTKGYTF
14	TRBV5-1	TRBJ1-1	CASSRQGRDTEAFF
14	TRBV6-1	TRBJ2-2	CASTGRANTGELFF
14	TRBV4-2	TRBJ1-1	CASSQDEEVGEAFF
18	TRBV11-2	TRBJ2-1	CASSLDLLLAGSYNEQFF
14	TRBV9	TRBJ2-3	CASSASGRTDTQYF
11	TRBV6-5	TRBJ2-1	CASSEVAEQFF
13	TRBV11-3	TRBJ2-1	CASSAGPRGEQFF
12	TRBV6-1	TRBJ1-2	CASTGAGDGYTF
15	TRBV10-3	TRBJ2-7	CAISEGAGLSYEQYF
15	TRBV4-2	TRBJ2-3	CASSGGILGTDTQYF
14	TRBV13	TRBJ1-2	CASSLSHGRYGYTF
14	TRBV5-4	TRBJ1-2	CASSWGTGADGYTF
16	TRBV19	TRBJ1-1	CASRIPTGGRSTEAFF
12	TRBV6-6	TRBJ1-5	CASSYSSYPQHF
15	TRBV9	TRBJ2-3	CASNYGGAGTDTQYF
14	TRBV27	TRBJ1-1	CASSLRPLDREAFF
13	TRBV7-3	TRBJ2-3	CASSLPGLDTQYF
17	TRBV25-1	TRBJ2-7	CASSVDGQTQTPYEQYF
12	TRBV14	TRBJ1-2	CASSPRGSGYTF
17	TRBV7-2	TRBJ2-1	CASSPRTSGISYNEQFF
13	TRBV7-6	TRBJ2-7	CASSNMDSYEQYF
16	TRBV4-1	TRBJ2-3	CASSQATSGISDTQYF
16	TRBV7-9	TRBJ2-2	CASSLVDGVLTGELFF
15	TRBV7-9	TRBJ2-1	CASSLTSGFYNEQFF